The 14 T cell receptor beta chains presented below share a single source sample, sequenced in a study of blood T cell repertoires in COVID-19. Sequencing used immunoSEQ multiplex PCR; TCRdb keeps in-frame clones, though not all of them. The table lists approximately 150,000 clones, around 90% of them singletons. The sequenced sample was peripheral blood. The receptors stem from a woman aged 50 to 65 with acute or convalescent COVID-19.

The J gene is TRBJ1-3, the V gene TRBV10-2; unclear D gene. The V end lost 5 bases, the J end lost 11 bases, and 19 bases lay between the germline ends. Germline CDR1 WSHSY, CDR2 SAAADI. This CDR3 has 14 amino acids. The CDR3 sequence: CASSSTVAGGAIYF. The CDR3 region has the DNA TGCGCCAGCAGTTCCACGGTTGCGGGCGGGGCCATATATTTT.

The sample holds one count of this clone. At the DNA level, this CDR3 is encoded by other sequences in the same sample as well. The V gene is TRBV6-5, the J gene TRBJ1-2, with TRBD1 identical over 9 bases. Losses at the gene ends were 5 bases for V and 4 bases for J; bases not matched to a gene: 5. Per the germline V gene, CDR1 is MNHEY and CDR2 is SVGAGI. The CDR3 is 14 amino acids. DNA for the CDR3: TGTGCCAGCAGTAGGGACAGGGATGGCTATGGCTACACCTTC. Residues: CASSRDRDGYGYTF.

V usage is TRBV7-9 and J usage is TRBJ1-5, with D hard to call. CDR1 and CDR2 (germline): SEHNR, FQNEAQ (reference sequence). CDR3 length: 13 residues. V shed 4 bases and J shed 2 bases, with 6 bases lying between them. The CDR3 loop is CASSSTGNQPQHF. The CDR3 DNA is TGTGCCAGCAGCTCAACGGGCAATCAGCCCCAGCATTTT.

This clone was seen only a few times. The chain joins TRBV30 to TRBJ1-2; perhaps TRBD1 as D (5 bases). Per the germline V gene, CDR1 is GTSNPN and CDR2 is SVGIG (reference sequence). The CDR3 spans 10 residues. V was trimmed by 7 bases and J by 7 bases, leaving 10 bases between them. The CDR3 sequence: CAFRGVGYTF. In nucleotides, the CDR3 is TGTGCCTTCCGGGGGGTTGGCTACACCTTC.

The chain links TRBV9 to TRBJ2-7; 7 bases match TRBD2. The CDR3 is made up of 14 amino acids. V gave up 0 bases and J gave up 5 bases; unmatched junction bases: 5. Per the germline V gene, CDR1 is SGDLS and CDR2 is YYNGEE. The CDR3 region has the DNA TGTGCCAGCAGCGTAGAGGGACGGGGGGACGAGCAGTACTTC. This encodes CASSVEGRGDEQYF.

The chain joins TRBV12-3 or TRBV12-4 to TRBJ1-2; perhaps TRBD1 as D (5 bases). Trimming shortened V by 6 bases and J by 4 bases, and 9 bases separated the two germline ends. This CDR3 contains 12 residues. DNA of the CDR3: TGTGCCAGCAGCGATGACAGCTATGGCTACACCTTC. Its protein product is CASSDDSYGYTF.

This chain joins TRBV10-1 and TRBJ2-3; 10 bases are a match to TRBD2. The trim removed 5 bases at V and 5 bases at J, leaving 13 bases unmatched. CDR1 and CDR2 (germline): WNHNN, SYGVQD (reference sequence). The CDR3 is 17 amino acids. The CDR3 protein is CASSSVSGRAGEDTQYF. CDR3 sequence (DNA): TGCGCCAGCAGTTCCGTGAGCGGGAGGGCCGGGGAAGATACGCAGTATTTT.

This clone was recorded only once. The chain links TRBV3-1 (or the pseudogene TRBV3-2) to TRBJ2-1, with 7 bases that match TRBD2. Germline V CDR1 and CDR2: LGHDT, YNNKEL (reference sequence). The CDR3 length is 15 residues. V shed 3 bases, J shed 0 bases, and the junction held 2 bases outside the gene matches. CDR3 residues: CASSQGGTSYNEQFF. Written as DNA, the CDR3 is TGTGCCAGCAGCCAGGGGGGGACCTCCTACAATGAGCAGTTCTTC.

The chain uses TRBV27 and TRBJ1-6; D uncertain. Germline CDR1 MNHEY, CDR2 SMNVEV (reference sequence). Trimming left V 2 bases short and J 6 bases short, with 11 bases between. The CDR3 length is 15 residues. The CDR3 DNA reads TGTGCCAGCAGTTTAGGGCAGCCCCTTAATTCACCCCTCCACTTT. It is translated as CASSLGQPLNSPLHF.

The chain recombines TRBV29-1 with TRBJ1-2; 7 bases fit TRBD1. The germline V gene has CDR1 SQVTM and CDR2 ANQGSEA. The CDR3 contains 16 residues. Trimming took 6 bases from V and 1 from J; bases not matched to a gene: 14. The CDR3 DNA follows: TGCAGCGTATCAGAATTAAGGACAGGCTTTAACTATGGCTACACCTTC. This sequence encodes CSVSELRTGFNYGYTF.

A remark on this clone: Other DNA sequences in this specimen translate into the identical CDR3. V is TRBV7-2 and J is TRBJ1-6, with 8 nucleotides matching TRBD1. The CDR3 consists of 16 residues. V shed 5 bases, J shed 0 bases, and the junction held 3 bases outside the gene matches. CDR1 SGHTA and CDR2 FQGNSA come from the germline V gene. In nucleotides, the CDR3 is TGTGCCAGCAGCCCACAGGGGGGCTCCTATAATTCACCCCTCCACTTT. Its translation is CASSPQGGSYNSPLHF.

CDR3 in amino acids: CASSLWVAGAKNIQYF. In DNA form, the CDR3 reads TGTGCCAGCAGCTTATGGGTTGCAGGAGCCAAAAACATTCAGTACTTC. The V call is TRBV7-9, the J call TRBJ2-4; D uncertain. From germline, CDR1 is SEHNR and CDR2 FQNEAQ (reference sequence). The CDR3 totals 16 residues. The ends were cut back, 2 bases at V and 0 bases at J, with 11 bases in the middle.

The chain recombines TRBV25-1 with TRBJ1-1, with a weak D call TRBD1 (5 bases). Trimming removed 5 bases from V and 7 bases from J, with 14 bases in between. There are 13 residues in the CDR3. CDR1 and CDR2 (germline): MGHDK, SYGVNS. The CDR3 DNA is TGTGCCAGCAGTTGGGAGGGGACGAGTGAAGCTTTCTTT. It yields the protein CASSWEGTSEAFF.

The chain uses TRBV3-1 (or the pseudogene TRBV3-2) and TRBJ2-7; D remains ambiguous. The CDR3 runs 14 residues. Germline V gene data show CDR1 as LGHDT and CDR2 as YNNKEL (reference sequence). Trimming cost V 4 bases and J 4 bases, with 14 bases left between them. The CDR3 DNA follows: TGTGCCAGCAGCCCCATGAGGTCCCTTTACGAGCAGTACTTC. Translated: CASSPMRSLYEQYF.